This T cell receptor (beta chain) was retrieved from a study of spatial heterogeneity in lung cancer. Overall study: Alpha-chain detections were consistently fewer than beta-chain detections among the sequences. The library had UMIs, and each TCR and UMI pair averaged more than ten raw reads.

This CDR3 is 19 amino acids long. V lost 2 bases to trimming and J lost 2 bases, with 22 bases between them. The germline V gene encodes CDR1 KGHDR and CDR2 SFDVKD. Comment on this clonotype: Its antigen is undetermined.

TCRdb reprocessed the 5' RACE reads with MiXCR, giving one entry per CDR3 protein. The sample yields fewer than 4,500 distinct CDR3 sequences, roughly 33% seen once. Time point of the sample: sample taken at primary tumor resection. Findings and limits, study-wide: Tumoral mutation counts were tracked by counts of expanded intratumoral alpha and beta TCRs.

The receptor was derived from a male donor with early-stage non-small cell lung cancer. The sample consisted of lung tumor tissue, taken at surgery. The chain combines TRBV24-1 with TRBJ2-3; no clear D gene. The CDR3 is CATSDSPTPGAAITDTQYF. The CDR3 bases are TGTGCCACCAGTGATTCCCCCACCCCAGGAGCAGCAATCACAGATACGCAGTATTTT.